The clone carrying this T cell receptor (beta chain) was recorded at least ten times. Its antigen remains unidentified. The sample comes from a study of early T cells in non-severe SARS-CoV-2 infection. Findings and limits, study-wide: Using VDJdb, the matching emphasized anti-spike CD8 responses while missing private and CD4 specificities.

Germline V CDR1 and CDR2: DFQATT, SNEGSKA (reference sequence). Trimming pared 6 bases from V and 4 bases from J, leaving 16 bases between. This CDR3 spans 14 amino acids. The TCR library protocol attached unique molecular identifiers to the individual cDNA molecules. From the 5' RACE reads, TCRdb called clonotypes with MiXCR, one entry per CDR3 protein. The sample holds tens of thousands of distinct CDR3 sequences; roughly 6% are singletons and the top ten take just under 8%. Sequenced: whole blood. This receptor was identified in an adult who was a healthcare worker with PCR-confirmed SARS-CoV-2 infection or an uninfected control (not recorded which). The V and J genes are TRBV20-1 and TRBJ2-1, with D tentatively TRBD1 or TRBD2 (5 bases each). CDR3 amino acids: CSAQYRDGYNEQFF. Here the CDR3 DNA reads TGCAGTGCCCAATACCGGGACGGATACAATGAGCAGTTCTTC.